This T cell receptor (beta chain) was found in a study of read filtering for tumor transcriptome and immune sequencing. Study in general: Mean patient age was roughly 66 years, range roughly 45 to 80; 17 male, 12 to 15 female.

This library used around 400 ng RNA and molecular barcoded adaptors spanning alpha/delta and beta/gamma chains. TCRdb analysed the reads with MiXCR anew, one entry per CDR3 protein. The sample has 100,000 to 150,000 distinct CDR3 sequences, 13% seen once; the top ten hold around 10%. This clonotype was recorded many times. CDR1 and CDR2 from the germline V gene are MGHRA and YSYEKL. Trimming removed 4 bases from V and 3 bases from J, with 15 bases in between. The CDR3 runs 15 residues. Bone marrow was sampled from every patient at the time of active disease. This rearrangement joins TRBV4-1 to TRBJ1-1; D is unresolved. The source is a donor aged 40 or older with multiple myeloma. The sequencing input was a population of CD138-negative cells sorted from bone marrow. The CDR3 DNA is TGCGCCAGCAGCCCCAAGACATCCATGGACACTGAAGCTTTCTTT. Translating it yields CASSPKTSMDTEAFF.